Following are 18 T cell receptor beta chains from one sample sequenced in a study of cytomegalovirus exposure and HLA in healthy donors. PCR was performed using 60 Vbeta and 13 Jbeta primers. The table came from immunoSEQ multiplex PCR; TCRdb's copy has only in-frame clones and leaves some out. The sample lists about 170,000 clones; 77% were seen once. Sequenced: PBMCs. These receptors all come from a woman under 40 in good health and CMV-seropositive.

The rearrangement joins TRBV7-9 to TRBJ2-4, with 9 bases that match TRBD1. Trimming cost V 5 bases and J 6 bases; bases outside gene matches: 5. Germline V gene data show CDR1 as SEHNR and CDR2 as FQNEAQ (reference sequence). The CDR3 is 14 amino acids. DNA for the CDR3: TGTGCCAGCAGCCCTGTGGGACAGGGAAACATTCAGTACTTC. Translating it yields CASSPVGQGNIQYF.

This chain connects TRBV9 to TRBJ2-7; 8 bases align to TRBD1. CDR3 length equals 19 residues. Germline V CDR1 and CDR2: SGDLS, YYNGEE. The junction had 23 bases not matched to a gene; V was cut back by 4 bases and J by 5 bases. CDR3 loop: CASSTPLSVYGQGDDEQYF. CDR3 bases: TGTGCCAGCAGCACCCCCCTCTCGGTTTATGGACAGGGAGACGACGAGCAGTACTTC.

Note on this clone: Mismatch with germline at one junction end may stem from a read error. The chain links TRBV28 to TRBJ1-1; 9 bases are a match to TRBD1. The germline V gene has CDR1 MDHEN and CDR2 SYDVKM. This CDR3 is built from 15 residues. The CDR3 DNA reads TGTGCCAGCAGTTTATCGGGGGGGACAGGGAGGATCATTGTCTTT. Its protein product is CASSLSGGTGRIIVF.

The sample holds one count of this clone. This rearrangement joins TRBV10-2 to TRBJ2-7, with D tentatively TRBD1 (6 bases). The V end was cut by 3 bases, the J end by 2 bases, with 17 bases between. Germline V gene data show CDR1 as WSHSY and CDR2 as SAAADI. The CDR3 length is 16 residues. In nucleotides, the CDR3 is TGCGCCAGCAGTGATGGAGGACAGCTTATAACCTACGAGCAGTACTTC. Amino acid sequence: CASSDGGQLITYEQYF.

In this sample, this clone turned up once. The rearrangement joins TRBV9 to TRBJ1-1; 7 bases fit TRBD1. The length of the CDR3 is 13 residues. CDR1 and CDR2 from the germline V gene are SGDLS and YYNGEE. Unmatched junction bases numbered 3, after V lost 6 bases and J lost 1 base. The CDR3 loop is CASNPGGNTEAFF. The CDR3 nucleotides are TGTGCCAGCAACCCAGGGGGGAACACTGAAGCTTTCTTT.

The chain has TRBV7-3 and TRBJ1-1, with D possibly TRBD1 on 5 matching bases. Trimming left V 5 bases short and J 5 bases short, with 21 bases between. Looked up from germline, CDR1 is SGHTA and CDR2 is FQGTGA. The CDR3 is 16 amino acids. The CDR3 bases are TGTGCCAGCAGCAAAAACTCTCCAGGGTCGGTTACTGAAGCTTTCTTT. Translation: CASSKNSPGSVTEAFF.

The rearrangement uses TRBV28 and TRBJ1-5; 7 bases fit TRBD1. Losses at the gene ends were 5 bases for V and 4 bases for J; bases not matched to a gene: 17. The CDR3 spans 18 residues. CDR1 MDHEN and CDR2 SYDVKM come from the germline V gene. The CDR3 DNA follows: TGTGCCAGCAGTCCGCCTGGTTGGGCAGGGGGAGGAAATCAGCCCCAGCATTTT. Its translation is CASSPPGWAGGGNQPQHF.

The V call is TRBV5-1, the J call TRBJ1-3, with D unclear. Germline CDR1 and CDR2: SGHRS and YFSETQ. CDR3 length equals 13 residues. V shed 5 bases and J shed 1 base, with 7 bases lying between them. CDR3 DNA: TGCGCCAGCAGGGAGGGATCTGGAAACACCATATATTTT. It yields the protein CASREGSGNTIYF.

Points on this clone: An end of the junction does not agree with germline; a read error may underlie this. The DNA of the CDR3 is TGTGCCAGCAGCGTAGCCGAGGGTTCCTTCCCCTACGAGCAGTACTTC. Translated, it gives CASSVAEGSFPYEQYF. This chain joins TRBV7-8 and TRBJ2-7, with D perhaps TRBD2 (5 bases). The CDR3 sequence is 16 residues long. The V gene's germline CDR1 is SGHVS and CDR2 FQNEAQ. Together with reference TRBV7-8 and TRBJ2-7, the CDR3 gives the full variable domain: GAGVSQSPRYKVAKRGQDVALRCDPISGHVSLFWYQQALGQGPEFLTYFQNEAQLDKSGLPSDRFFAERPEGSVSTLKIQRTQQEDSAVYLCASSVAEGSFPYEQYFGPGTRLTVT.

The V call is TRBV6-1, the J call TRBJ2-1; D is perhaps TRBD2 (6 bases). The V end lost 3 bases, the J end lost 0 bases, and 9 bases lay between the germline ends. From germline, CDR1 is MNHNS and CDR2 SASEGT. The CDR3 runs to 15 residues. The CDR3 spells CASSEVGSSYNEQFF. The DNA for the CDR3 is TGTGCCAGCAGTGAGGTCGGGAGCTCCTACAATGAGCAGTTCTTC.

This CDR3 is CASIAEGQKETQYF. The CDR3 DNA reads TGTGCCAGCATCGCCGAAGGACAGAAAGAGACCCAGTACTTC. V usage is TRBV5-5 and J usage is TRBJ2-5; weak D call: TRBD1 (6 bases). Germline values: CDR1 SGHKS, CDR2 YYEKEE (reference sequence). The CDR3 is made up of 14 amino acids. V lost 6 bases and J lost 3, with 15 bases in between.

The chain combines TRBV7-3 with TRBJ1-1; D unresolved. V shed 0 bases and J shed 1 base, with 12 bases lying between them. Germline-derived CDR1 and CDR2 are SGHTA and FQGTGA. This CDR3 is 16 amino acids long. CDR3: CASSLTAPFGNTEAFF. CDR3 sequence (DNA): TGTGCCAGCAGCTTAACAGCGCCTTTTGGGAACACTGAAGCTTTCTTT.

V and J are TRBV2 and TRBJ1-2; unclear D gene. The CDR3 contains 14 residues. Germline CDR1 is SNHLY and CDR2 is FYNNEI. The V end lost 6 bases, the J end lost 4 bases, and 15 bases lay between the germline ends. In DNA form, the CDR3 reads TGTGCCAGCAGGTCTCTTCCGGGTGGCTATGGCTACACCTTC. It codes for CASRSLPGGYGYTF.

V and J are TRBV7-2 and TRBJ2-2; no firm D call. The ends were cut back, 6 bases at V and 2 bases at J, with 4 bases in the middle. The CDR3 totals 12 residues. CDR1 and CDR2 from the germline V gene are SGHTA and FQGNSA. The CDR3 sequence is CASSPNTGELFF. The CDR3 bases are TGTGCCAGCAGTCCAAACACCGGGGAGCTGTTTTTT.

The chain employs TRBV15 and TRBJ2-7; 7 bases are a match to TRBD2. CDR1 LNHNV and CDR2 YYDKDF come from the germline V gene (reference sequence). This CDR3 is 15 amino acids long. V shed 0 bases and J 6 bases; nucleotides not matched to a gene: 8. The CDR3 reads CATSRDPGGPGEQYF. The CDR3 DNA reads TGTGCCACCAGCAGAGATCCGGGGGGTCCAGGCGAGCAGTACTTC. The full variable domain, rest sourced from reference TRBV15 and TRBJ2-7, is DAMVIQNPRYQVTQFGKPVTLSCSQTLNHNVMYWYQQKSSQAPKLLFHYYDKDFNNEADTPDNFQSRRPNTSFCFLDIRSPGLGDTAMYLCATSRDPGGPGEQYFGPGTRLTVT.

This clone was counted a few times. The chain is built from TRBV6-5 and TRBJ2-7; the match to TRBD1 covers 10 bases. This CDR3 has 15 amino acids. Germline CDR1 MNHEY, CDR2 SVGAGI. With 5 bases clipped from V and 6 bases from J, the junction kept 10 bases outside the gene matches. CDR3 nucleotide sequence: TGTGCCAGCAGTAAAACGGGACAGGGGTTCTCCGAGCAGTACTTC. Translated: CASSKTGQGFSEQYF.

The chain uses TRBV6-1 and TRBJ2-1, with D possibly TRBD2 on 6 matching bases. Germline V gene lookup returns CDR1 MNHNS and CDR2 SASEGT. CDR3 length: 13 amino acids. V lost 10 bases, J lost 6 bases, and 16 bases lay in between. The CDR3 loop reads CAIRRDGGNEQFF. The CDR3 DNA is TGTGCCATACGGCGGGACGGGGGCAATGAGCAGTTCTTC.

The chain couples TRBV10-1 to TRBJ1-1, with 10 positions matching TRBD1. Germline CDR1 reads WNHNN; CDR2 reads SYGVQD (reference sequence). V gave up 9 bases and J gave up 6 bases; unmatched junction bases: 7. The CDR3 is made up of 13 amino acids. The chain's CDR3 is CASSDRGEAEAFF. Here the CDR3 DNA reads TGCGCCAGTTCGGACAGGGGGGAAGCTGAAGCTTTCTTT.